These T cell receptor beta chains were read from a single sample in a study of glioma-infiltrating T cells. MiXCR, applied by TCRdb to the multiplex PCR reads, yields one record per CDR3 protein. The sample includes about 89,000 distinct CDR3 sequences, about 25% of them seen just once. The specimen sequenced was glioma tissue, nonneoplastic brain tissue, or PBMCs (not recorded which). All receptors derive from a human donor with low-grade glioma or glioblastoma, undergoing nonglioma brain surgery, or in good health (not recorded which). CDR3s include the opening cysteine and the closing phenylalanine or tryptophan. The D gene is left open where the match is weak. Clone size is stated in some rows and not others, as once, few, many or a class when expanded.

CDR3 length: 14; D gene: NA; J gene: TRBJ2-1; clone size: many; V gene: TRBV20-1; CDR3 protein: CSARDLASYNEQFF; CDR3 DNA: TGCAGTGCTAGAGATCTAGCGTCCTACAATGAGCAGTTCTTC
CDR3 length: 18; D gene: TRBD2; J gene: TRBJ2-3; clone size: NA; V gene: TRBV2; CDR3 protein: CASSERPPVAGFTDTQYF; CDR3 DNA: TGTGCCAGCAGTGAAAGGCCCCCGGTAGCGGGATTCACAGATACGCAGTATTTT
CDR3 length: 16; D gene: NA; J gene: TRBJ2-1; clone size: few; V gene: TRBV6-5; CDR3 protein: CASSYSGGERANEQFF; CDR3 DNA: TGTGCCAGCAGTTACTCAGGGGGGGAACGGGCCAATGAGCAGTTCTTC
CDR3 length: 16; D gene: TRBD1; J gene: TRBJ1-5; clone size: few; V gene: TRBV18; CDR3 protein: CASSPQGGGSNQPQHF; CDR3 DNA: TGTGCCAGCTCACCCCAGGGGGGCGGAAGCAATCAGCCCCAGCATTTT
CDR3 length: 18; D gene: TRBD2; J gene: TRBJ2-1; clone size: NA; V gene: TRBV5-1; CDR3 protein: CASSGEHRLAGFVDEQFF; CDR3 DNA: TGCGCCAGCAGCGGGGAACACAGACTAGCGGGATTTGTCGATGAGCAGTTCTTC
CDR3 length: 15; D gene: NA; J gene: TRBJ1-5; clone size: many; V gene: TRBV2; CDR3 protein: CASSEVGSSNQPQHF; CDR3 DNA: TGTGCCAGCAGTGAAGTGGGGTCTAGCAATCAGCCCCAGCATTTT
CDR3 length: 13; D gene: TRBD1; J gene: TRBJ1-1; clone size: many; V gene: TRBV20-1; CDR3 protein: CSARGGTVFSAFF; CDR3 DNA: TGCAGTGCTAGGGGAGGGACAGTCTTCTCGGCTTTCTTT
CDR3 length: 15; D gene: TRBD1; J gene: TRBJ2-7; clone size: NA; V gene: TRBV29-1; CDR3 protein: CSVGADRGGDYEQYF; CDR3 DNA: TGCAGCGTTGGAGCGGACAGGGGAGGAGATTACGAGCAGTACTTC
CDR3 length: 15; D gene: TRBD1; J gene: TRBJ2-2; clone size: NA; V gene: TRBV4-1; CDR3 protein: CASSQVGTGEGELFF; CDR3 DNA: TGCGCCAGCAGCCAAGTCGGGACAGGTGAAGGGGAGCTGTTTTTT
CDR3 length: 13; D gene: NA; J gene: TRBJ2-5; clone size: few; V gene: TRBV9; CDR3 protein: CASSVVPQETQYF; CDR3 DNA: TGTGCCAGCAGCGTAGTGCCACAAGAGACCCAGTACTTC